Given below is one T cell receptor (beta chain) in context. Its antigen is as yet unknown. These data are taken from a study of shared clonotypes between healthy human individuals. Overall study findings and caveats: Despite large depth, rarefaction showed incomplete sorted-subset sequencing.

A deep-level run was used for the assay. Sorted subsets were amplified in replicate PCRs using 150 to 250 ng DNA, approximately 30,000 T cell genomes. Some clones are missing from TCRdb's copy, which holds only in-frame ones; the method was immunoSEQ multiplex PCR. In the table there are 2 million to 2.5 million clones, around 95% of which are singletons. This CDR3 spans 14 amino acids. After removal of 5 bases from V and 6 bases from J, the junction contained 5 bases not matched to a gene. Germline V lookup: CDR1 SEHNR, CDR2 FQNEAQ (reference sequence). The sequencing input was naive CD4+ T cells sorted from blood. Specified subset: CD45RA+ positively selected. The V gene is TRBV7-9, the J gene TRBJ2-7, with TRBD2 matching over 12 bases. This receptor was obtained from a man younger than 35 in good health. The DNA for the CDR3 is TGTGCCAGCAGCCGACTAGCGGGAGTTGGCGAGCAGTACTTC. Protein: CASSRLAGVGEQYF. Full variable domain (outside the CDR3, taken from reference TRBV7-9 and TRBJ2-7): DTGVSQNPRHKITKRGQNVTFRCDPISEHNRLYWYRQTLGQGPEFLTYFQNEAQLEKSRLLSDRFSAERPKGSFSTLEIQRTEQGDSAMYLCASSRLAGVGEQYFGPGTRLTVT.